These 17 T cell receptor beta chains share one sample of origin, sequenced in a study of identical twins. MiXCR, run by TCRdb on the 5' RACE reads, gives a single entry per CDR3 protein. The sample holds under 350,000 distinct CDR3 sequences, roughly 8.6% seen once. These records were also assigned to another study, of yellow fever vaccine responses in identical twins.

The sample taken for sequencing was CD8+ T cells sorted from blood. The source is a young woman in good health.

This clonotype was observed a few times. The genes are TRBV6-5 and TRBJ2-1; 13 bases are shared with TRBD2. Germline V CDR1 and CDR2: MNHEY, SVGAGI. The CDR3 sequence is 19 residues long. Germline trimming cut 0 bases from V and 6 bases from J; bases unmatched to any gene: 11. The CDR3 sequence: CASSYSFGSGLAGINEQFF. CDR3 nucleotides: TGTGCCAGCAGTTACTCTTTCGGTTCGGGACTAGCGGGAATCAATGAGCAGTTCTTC.

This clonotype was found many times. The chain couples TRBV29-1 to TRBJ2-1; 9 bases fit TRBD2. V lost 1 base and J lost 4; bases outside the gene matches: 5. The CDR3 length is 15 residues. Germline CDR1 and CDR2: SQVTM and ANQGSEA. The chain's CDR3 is CSVEGLAGRYNEQFF. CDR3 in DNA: TGCAGCGTTGAAGGGCTAGCGGGGCGATACAATGAGCAGTTCTTC.

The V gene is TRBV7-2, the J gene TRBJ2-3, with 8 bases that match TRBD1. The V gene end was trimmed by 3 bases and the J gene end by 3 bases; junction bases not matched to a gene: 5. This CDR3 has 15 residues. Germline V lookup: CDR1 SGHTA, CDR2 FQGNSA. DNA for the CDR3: TGTGCCAGCAGCTTTCGGGACAGGATGACAGATACGCAGTATTTT. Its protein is CASSFRDRMTDTQYF.

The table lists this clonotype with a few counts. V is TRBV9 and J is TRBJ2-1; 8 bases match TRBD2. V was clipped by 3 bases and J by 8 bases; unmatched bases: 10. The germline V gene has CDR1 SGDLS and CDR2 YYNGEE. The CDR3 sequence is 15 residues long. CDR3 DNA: TGTGCCAGCAGCGAGGGGGTAGCGGGAAGGGATGAGCAGTTCTTC. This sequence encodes CASSEGVAGRDEQFF.

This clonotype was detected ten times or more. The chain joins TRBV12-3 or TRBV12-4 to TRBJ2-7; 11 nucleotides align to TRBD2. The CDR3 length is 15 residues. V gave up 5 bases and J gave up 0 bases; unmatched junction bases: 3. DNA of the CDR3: TGTGCCAGCAGTATGACTAGCGGGGACTCCTACGAGCAGTACTTC. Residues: CASSMTSGDSYEQYF.

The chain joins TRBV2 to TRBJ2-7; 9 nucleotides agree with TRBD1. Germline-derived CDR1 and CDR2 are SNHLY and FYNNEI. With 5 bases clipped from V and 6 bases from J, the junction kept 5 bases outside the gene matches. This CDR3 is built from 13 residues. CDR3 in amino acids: CASSRDREGEQYF. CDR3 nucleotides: TGTGCCAGCAGTCGGGACAGGGAAGGCGAGCAGTACTTC.

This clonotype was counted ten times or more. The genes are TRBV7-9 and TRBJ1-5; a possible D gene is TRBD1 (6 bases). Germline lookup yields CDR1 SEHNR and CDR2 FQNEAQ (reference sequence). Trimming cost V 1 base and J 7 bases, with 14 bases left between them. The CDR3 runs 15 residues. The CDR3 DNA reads TGTGCCAGCAGCTTAGGGGGGCAGTTACGACAGCCCCAGCATTTT. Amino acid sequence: CASSLGGQLRQPQHF.

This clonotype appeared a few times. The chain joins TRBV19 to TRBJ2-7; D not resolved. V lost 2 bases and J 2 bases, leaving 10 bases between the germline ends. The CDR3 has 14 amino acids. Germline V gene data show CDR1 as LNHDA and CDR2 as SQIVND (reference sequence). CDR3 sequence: CASSIFGGTYEQYF. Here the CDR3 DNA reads TGTGCCAGTAGTATATTCGGCGGAACCTACGAGCAGTACTTC.

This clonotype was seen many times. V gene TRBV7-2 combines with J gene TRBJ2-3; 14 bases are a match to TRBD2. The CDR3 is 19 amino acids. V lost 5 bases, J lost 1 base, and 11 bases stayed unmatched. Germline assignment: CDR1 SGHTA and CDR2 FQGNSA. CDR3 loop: CASSKGPGLAGARTDTQYF. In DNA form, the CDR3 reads TGTGCCAGCAGCAAGGGGCCGGGACTAGCGGGGGCCCGCACAGATACGCAGTATTTT.

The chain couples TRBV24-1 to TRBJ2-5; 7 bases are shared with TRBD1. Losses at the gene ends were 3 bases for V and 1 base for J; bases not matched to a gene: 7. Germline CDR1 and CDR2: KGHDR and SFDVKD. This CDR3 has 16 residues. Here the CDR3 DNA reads TGTGCCACCAGTGATCCGAAGACAGGGACCCAAGAGACCCAGTACTTC. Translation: CATSDPKTGTQETQYF.

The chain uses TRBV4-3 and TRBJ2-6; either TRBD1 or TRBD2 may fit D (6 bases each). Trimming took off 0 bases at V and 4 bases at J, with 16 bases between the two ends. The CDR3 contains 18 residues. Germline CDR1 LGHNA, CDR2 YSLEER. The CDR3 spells CASSQDRHTGRGANVLTF. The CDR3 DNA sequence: TGCGCCAGCAGCCAAGATCGGCATACAGGGAGGGGGGCCAACGTCCTGACTTTC.

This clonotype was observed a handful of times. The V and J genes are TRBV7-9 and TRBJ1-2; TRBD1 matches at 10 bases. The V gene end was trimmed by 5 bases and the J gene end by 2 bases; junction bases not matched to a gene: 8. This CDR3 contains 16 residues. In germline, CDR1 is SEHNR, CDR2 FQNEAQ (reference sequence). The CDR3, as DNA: TGTGCCAGCAGCCGAACGGACAGGGGGAGCAACTATGGCTACACCTTC. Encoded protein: CASSRTDRGSNYGYTF. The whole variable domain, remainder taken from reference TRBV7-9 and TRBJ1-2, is DTGVSQNPRHKITKRGQNVTFRCDPISEHNRLYWYRQTLGQGPEFLTYFQNEAQLEKSRLLSDRFSAERPKGSFSTLEIQRTEQGDSAMYLCASSRTDRGSNYGYTFGSGTRLTVV.

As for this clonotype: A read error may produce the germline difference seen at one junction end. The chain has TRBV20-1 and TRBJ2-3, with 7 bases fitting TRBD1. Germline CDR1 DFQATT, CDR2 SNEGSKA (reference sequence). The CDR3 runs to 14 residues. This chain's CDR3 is CSVRDRVYTDTQYF. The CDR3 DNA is TGCAGTGTTAGAGACAGGGTTTACACAGATACGCAGTATTTT.

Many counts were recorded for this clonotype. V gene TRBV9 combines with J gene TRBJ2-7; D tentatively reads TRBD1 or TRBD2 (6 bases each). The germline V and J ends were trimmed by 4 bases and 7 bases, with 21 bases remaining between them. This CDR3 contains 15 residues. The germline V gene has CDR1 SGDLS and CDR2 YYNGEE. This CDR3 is CASSPIYREAGEQYF. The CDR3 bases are TGTGCCAGCAGCCCCATCTACAGGGAGGCGGGAGAGCAGTACTTC.

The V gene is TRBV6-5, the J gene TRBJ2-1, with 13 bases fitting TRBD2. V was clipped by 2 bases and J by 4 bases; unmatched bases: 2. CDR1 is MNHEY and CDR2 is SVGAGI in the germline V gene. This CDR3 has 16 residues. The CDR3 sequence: CASSYRGLAGYNEQFF. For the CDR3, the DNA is TGTGCCAGCAGTTACAGGGGACTAGCGGGGTACAATGAGCAGTTCTTC.

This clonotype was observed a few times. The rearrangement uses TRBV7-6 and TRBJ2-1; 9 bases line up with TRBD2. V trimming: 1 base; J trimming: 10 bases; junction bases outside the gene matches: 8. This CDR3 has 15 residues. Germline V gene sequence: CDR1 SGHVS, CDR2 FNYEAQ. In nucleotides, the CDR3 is TGTGCCAGCAGCTTAGGAAGCGGGGGGACTCAGGAGCAGTTCTTC. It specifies CASSLGSGGTQEQFF. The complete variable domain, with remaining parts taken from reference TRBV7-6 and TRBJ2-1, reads GAGVSQSPRYKVTKRGQDVALRCDPISGHVSLYWYRQALGQGPEFLTYFNYEAQQDKSGLPNDRFSAERPEGSISTLTIQRTEQRDSAMYRCASSLGSGGTQEQFFGPGTRLTVL.

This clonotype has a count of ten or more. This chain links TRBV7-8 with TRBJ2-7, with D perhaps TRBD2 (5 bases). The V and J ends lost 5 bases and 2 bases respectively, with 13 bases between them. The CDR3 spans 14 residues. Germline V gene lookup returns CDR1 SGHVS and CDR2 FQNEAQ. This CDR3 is CASSPGVGPYEQYF. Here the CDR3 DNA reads TGTGCCAGCAGCCCCGGGGTAGGGCCCTACGAGCAGTACTTC.